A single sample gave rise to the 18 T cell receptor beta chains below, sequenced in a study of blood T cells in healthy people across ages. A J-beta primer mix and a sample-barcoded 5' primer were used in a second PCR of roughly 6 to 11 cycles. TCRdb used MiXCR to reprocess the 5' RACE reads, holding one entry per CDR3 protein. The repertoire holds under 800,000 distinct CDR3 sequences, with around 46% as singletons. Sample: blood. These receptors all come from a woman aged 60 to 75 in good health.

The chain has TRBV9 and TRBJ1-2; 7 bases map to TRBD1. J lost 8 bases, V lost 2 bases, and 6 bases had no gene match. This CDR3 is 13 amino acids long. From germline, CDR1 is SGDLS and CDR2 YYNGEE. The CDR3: CASSVDRAGGYTF. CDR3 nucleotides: TGTGCCAGCAGCGTCGACAGGGCGGGCGGCTACACCTTC. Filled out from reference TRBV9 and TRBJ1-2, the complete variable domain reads DSGVTQTPKHLITATGQRVTLRCSPRSGDLSVYWYQQSLDQGLQFLIQYYNGEERAKGNILERFSAQQFPDLHSELNLSSLELGDSALYFCASSVDRAGGYTFGSGTRLTVV.

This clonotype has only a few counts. Here the CDR3 reads CASTLDREKLFF. DNA of the CDR3: TGTGCCAGCACCCTGGACCGGGAAAAACTGTTTTTT. The rearrangement joins TRBV28 to TRBJ1-4; D gene unclear. The CDR3 length is 12 residues. Germline V gives CDR1 MDHEN, CDR2 SYDVKM. V lost 7 bases, J lost 8 bases, and 11 bases lay in between.

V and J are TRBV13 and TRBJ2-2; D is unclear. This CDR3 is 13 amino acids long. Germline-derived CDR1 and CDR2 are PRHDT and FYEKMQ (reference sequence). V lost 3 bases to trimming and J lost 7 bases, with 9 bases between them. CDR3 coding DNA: TGTGCCAGCAGCTTCCAGCCTGGCGGGGAGCTGTTTTTT. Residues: CASSFQPGGELFF.

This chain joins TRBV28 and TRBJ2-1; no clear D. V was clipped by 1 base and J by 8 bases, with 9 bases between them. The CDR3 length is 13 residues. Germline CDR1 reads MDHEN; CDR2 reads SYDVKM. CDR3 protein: CASSLLLGYEQFF. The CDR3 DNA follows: TGTGCCAGCAGTTTATTATTGGGGTATGAGCAGTTCTTC. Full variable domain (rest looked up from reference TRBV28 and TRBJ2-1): DVKVTQSSRYLVKRTGEKVFLECVQDMDHENMFWYRQDPGLGLRLIYFSYDVKMKEKGDIPEGYSVSREKKERFSLILESASTNQTSMYLCASSLLLGYEQFFGPGTRLTVL.

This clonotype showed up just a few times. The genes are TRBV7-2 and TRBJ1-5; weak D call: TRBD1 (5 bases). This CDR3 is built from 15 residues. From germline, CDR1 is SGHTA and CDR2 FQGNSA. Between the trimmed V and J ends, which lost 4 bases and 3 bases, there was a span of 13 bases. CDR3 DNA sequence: TGTGCCAGCAGCTCGACCGGGGACCTCAATCAGCCCCAGCATTTT. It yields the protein CASSSTGDLNQPQHF.

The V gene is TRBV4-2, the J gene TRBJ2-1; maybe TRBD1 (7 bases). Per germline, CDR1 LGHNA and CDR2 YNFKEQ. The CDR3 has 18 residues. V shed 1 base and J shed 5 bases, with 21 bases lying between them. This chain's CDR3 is CASSQGLRGVNSDNEQFF. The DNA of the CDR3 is TGTGCCAGCAGCCAAGGCCTCAGGGGGGTCAATTCAGACAATGAGCAGTTCTTC.

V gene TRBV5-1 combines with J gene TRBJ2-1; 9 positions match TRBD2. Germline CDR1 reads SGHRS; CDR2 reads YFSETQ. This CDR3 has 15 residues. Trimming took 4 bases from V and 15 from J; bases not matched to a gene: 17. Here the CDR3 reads CASSQIAGAPGKAFF. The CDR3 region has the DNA TGCGCCAGCAGCCAAATAGCGGGAGCCCCCGGCAAGGCGTTCTTC.

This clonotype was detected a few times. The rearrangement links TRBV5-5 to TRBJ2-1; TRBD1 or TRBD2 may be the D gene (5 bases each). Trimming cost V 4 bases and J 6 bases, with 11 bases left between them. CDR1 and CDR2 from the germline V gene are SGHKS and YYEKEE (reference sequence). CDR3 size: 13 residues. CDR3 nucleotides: TGTGCCAGCAGCCCCGTGGGGACCAATGAGCAGTTCTTC. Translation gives CASSPVGTNEQFF.

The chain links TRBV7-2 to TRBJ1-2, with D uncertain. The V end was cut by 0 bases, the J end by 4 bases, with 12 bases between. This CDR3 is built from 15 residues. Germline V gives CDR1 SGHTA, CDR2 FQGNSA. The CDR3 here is CASSLANGPRYGYTF. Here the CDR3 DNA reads TGTGCCAGCAGCTTAGCGAACGGTCCACGCTATGGCTACACCTTC.

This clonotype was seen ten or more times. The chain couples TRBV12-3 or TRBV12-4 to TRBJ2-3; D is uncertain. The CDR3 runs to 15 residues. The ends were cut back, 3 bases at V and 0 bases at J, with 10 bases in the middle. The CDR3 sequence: CASSFYGPSTDTQYF. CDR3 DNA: TGTGCCAGCAGTTTTTACGGCCCTAGCACAGATACGCAGTATTTT.

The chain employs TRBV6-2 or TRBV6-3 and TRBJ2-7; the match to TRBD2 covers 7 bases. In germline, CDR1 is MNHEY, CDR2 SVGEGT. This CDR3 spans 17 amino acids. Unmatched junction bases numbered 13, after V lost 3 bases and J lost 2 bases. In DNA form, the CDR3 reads TGTGCCAGCAGTTATGGGTGGATGTGGCTAGCGGCCTACGAGCAGTACTTC. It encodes CASSYGWMWLAAYEQYF.

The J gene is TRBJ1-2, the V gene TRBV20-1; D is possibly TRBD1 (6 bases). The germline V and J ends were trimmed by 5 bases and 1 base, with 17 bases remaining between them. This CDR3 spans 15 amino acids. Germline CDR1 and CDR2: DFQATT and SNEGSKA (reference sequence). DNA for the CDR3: TGCAGTGCTGAAACTCCGGGACATAATAACTATGGCTACACCTTC. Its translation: CSAETPGHNNYGYTF.

The CDR3 spells CASSYLTSVETQYF. DNA of the CDR3: TGTGCCAGCAGTTACTTGACTAGCGTAGAGACCCAGTACTTC. V gene TRBV6-5 combines with J gene TRBJ2-5; 8 bases agree with TRBD2. CDR1 is MNHEY and CDR2 is SVGAGI in the germline V gene. This CDR3 region has 14 residues. Trimming at V came to 1 base and at J to 4 bases, leaving 2 bases not matched to a gene.

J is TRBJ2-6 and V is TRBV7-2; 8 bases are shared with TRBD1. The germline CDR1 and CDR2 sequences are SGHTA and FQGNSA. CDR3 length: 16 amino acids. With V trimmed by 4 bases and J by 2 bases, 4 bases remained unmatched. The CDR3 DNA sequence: TGTGCCAGCAGCTCACAGGGGGGCCCTGGGGCCAACGTCCTGACTTTC. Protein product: CASSSQGGPGANVLTF.

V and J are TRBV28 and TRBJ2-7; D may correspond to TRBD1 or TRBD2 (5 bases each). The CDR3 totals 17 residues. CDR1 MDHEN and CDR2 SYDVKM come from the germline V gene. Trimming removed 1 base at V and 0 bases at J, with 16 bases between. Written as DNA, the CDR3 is TGTGCCAGCAGTTTATTAGGGACGGGGATCTCCTCCTACGAGCAGTACTTC. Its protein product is CASSLLGTGISSYEQYF.

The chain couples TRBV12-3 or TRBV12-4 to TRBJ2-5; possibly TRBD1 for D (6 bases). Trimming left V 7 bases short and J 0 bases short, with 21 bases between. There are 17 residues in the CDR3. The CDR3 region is CASTPGLGTLDQETQYF. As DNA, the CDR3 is TGTGCCAGCACCCCGGGCTTGGGGACATTGGACCAAGAGACCCAGTACTTC.

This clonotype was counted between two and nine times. This CDR3 is CASSQDTGTYNEQYF. The CDR3 coding sequence is TGTGCCAGCAGCCAAGACACAGGGACCTACAATGAGCAGTACTTC. The chain joins TRBV4-2 to TRBJ2-7; D perhaps matches TRBD1 (6 bases). Germline lookup yields CDR1 LGHNA and CDR2 YNFKEQ. This CDR3 contains 15 residues. Trimming took off 0 bases at V and 7 bases at J, with 16 bases between the two ends.

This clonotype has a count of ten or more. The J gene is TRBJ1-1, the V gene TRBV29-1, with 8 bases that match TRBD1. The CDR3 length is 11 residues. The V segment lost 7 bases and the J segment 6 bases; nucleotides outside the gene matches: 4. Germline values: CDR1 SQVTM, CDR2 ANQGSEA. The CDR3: CSAGQGSEAFF. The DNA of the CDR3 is TGCAGCGCCGGACAGGGTTCTGAAGCTTTCTTT.